This T cell receptor (beta chain) was retrieved from a study of CD8+CD57+ T cells in acquired aplastic anemia. Study-wide background: The study obtained an average of about 3.4 ug of DNA from sorted CD4+ and CD8+ cells. General study findings and limits: Between patients and controls, over 25 CD8+ CDR3 sequences were found in common.

Turning to this clonotype: Its antigen is as yet unknown.

CDR3 and TCR beta VDJ profiling relied on a genomic DNA template. Using its own MiXCR run on the reads, TCRdb lists one record per CDR3 protein. Among 150,000 to 200,000 distinct CDR3 sequences listed, roughly 45% were seen once. The CDR3 runs 15 residues. Germline V gene sequence: CDR1 SGHAT, CDR2 FQDESV (reference sequence). V was clipped by 5 bases and J by 0 bases, with 11 bases between them. By flow cytometry, patients selected for sequencing had shown an expansion of CD8+CD57+ cells. Blood samples were obtained from patients who had received no prior therapy. The rearrangement uses TRBV11-1 and TRBJ2-1; the D is unclear. The sequence was obtained from a human donor with aplastic anemia. Sequenced: sorted CD4+, CD8+, or CD8+CD57+ T cells (not recorded which) from PBMCs. CDR3 sequence: CASSPPAVSYNEQFF. CDR3 DNA sequence: TGTGCCAGCAGCCCCCCGGCAGTCTCCTACAATGAGCAGTTCTTC.